The TCR beta chain described here comes from a study of blood T cell repertoires in COVID-19. Overall study context: Sources were T cells, B-cell-depleted T cells, or PBMCs; the material itself was cDNA or gDNA.

Data came from immunoSEQ multiplex PCR; TCRdb stores just in-frame clones and leaves some out. The data show about 110,000 clones, approximately 88% seen once. V shed 3 bases, J shed 4 bases, and the junction held 8 bases outside the gene matches. Per germline, CDR1 SEHNR and CDR2 FQNEAQ (reference sequence). The length of the CDR3 is 16 residues. J is TRBJ2-1 and V is TRBV7-9; 8 bases match TRBD2. The receptor was isolated from a woman in her 70s with acute or convalescent COVID-19. Sequenced input: peripheral blood. The CDR3 DNA reads TGTGCCAGCAGCTTTCGAAGCGGGAGTGGGTACAATGAGCAGTTCTTC. The encoded protein is CASSFRSGSGYNEQFF.